This T cell receptor (beta chain) derives from a study of cytomegalovirus exposure and HLA in healthy donors. The PCR used 60 Vbeta and 13 Jbeta primers. Some clones are missing from TCRdb's copy, which holds only in-frame ones; the method was immunoSEQ multiplex PCR. In the table there are under 200,000 clones, about 64% of which are singletons. V was pared by 6 bases and J by 5 bases, with 5 bases of the junction left unmatched. The CDR3 covers 13 residues. Germline CDR1 is SQVTM and CDR2 is ANQGSEA. Findings and limits, study-wide: The majority of CMV-associated TCR beta chains were reported as apparently HLA-restricted in a later analysis. When analyzed later, the rates of TCR association showed variation by HLA locus, with DRB1 the most and HLA-C the fewest. Several top significant clusters appeared, in a later analysis, to be linked to common viral pathogens.

Worth noting for this clone: Its antigen is still unknown.

J is TRBJ1-5 and V is TRBV29-1, with 9 bases identical to TRBD1. This clonotype was sampled from a man between 50 and 59 years old in good health and CMV-seronegative. Sequencing was performed on PBMCs. DNA of the CDR3: TGCAGCGTATGGGACAGGGCCGATCAGCCCCAGCATTTT. It specifies CSVWDRADQPQHF.